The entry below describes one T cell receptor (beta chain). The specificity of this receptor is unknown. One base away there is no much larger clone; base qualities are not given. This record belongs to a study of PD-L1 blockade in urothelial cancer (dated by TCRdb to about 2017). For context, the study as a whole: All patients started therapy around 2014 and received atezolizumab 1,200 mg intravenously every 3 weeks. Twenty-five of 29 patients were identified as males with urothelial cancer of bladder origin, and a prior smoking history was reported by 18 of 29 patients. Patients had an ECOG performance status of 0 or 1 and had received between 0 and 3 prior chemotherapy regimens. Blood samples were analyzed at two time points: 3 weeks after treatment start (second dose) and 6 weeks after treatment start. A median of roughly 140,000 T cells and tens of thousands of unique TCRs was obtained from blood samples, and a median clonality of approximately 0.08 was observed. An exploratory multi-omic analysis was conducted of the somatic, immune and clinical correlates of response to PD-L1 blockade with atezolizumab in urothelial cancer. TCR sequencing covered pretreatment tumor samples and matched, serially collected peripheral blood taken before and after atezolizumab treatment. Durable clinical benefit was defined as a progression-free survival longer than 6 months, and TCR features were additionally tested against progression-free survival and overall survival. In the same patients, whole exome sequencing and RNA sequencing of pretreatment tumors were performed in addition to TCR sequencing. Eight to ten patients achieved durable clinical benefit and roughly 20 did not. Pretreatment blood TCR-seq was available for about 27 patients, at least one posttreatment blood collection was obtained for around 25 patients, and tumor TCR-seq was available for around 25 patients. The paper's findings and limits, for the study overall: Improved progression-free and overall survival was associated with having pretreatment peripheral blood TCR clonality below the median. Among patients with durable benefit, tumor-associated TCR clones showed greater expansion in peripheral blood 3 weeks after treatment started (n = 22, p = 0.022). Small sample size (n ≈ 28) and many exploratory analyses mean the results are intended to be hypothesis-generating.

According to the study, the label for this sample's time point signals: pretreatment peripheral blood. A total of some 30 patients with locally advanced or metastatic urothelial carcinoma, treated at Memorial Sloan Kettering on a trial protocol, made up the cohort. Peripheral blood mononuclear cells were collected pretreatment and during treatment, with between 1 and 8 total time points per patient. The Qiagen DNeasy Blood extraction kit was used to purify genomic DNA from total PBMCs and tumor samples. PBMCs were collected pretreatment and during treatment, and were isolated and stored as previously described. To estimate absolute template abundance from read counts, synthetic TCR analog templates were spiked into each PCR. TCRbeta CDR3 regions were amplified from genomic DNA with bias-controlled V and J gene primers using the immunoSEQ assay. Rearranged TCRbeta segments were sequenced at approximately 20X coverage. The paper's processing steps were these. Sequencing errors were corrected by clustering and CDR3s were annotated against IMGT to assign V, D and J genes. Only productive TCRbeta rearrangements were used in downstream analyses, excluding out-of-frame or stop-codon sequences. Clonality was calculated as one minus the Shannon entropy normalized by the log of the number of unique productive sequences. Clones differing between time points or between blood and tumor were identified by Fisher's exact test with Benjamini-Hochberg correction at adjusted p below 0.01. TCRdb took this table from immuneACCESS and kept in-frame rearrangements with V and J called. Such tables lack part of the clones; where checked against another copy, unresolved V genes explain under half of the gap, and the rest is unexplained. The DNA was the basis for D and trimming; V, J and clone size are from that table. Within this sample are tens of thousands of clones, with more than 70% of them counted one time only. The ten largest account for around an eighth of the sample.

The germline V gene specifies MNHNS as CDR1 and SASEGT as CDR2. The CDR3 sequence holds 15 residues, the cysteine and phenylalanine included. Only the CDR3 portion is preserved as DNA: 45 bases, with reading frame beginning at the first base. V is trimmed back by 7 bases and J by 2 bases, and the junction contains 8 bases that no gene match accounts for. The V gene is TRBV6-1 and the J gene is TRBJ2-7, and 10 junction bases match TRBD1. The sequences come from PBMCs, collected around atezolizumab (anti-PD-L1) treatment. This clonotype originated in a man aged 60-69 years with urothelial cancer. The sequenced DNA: TGTGCCAGCATTCCGGACAGGGGGGATGCCTACGAGCAGTACTTC. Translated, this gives CASIPDRGDAYEQYF.